The present T cell receptor (beta chain) was sequenced within a study of blood T cell repertoires in COVID-19. Study background: Samples taken during acute and convalescent COVID-19 were collected in the United States, Italy and Spain. T cells, B-cell-depleted T cells, or PBMCs provided the cDNA or gDNA that served as material.

Original processing notes: Estimation of nucleated cell counts was performed using reference gene primer amplification. The table came from immunoSEQ multiplex PCR; TCRdb's copy has only in-frame clones and leaves some out. Clone size and the V and J calls come from that table; the DNA yielded D and trimming. The profile shows about 55,000 clones, 75% to 95% of them singletons. Trimming left V 3 bases short and J 2 bases short, with 10 bases between. Germline CDR1 is KGHSH and CDR2 is LQKENI. This CDR3 has 14 residues. This sequence was found in a man aged 35 to 55 with acute or convalescent COVID-19. J is TRBJ1-1 and V is TRBV18; a possible D gene is TRBD1 (5 bases). Sequencing was done on a sample of peripheral blood. Written as DNA, the CDR3 is TGTGCCAGCTCACCGGGGCCAATTAACACTGAAGCTTTCTTT. Amino acids: CASSPGPINTEAFF.